Below are 14 T cell receptor beta chains sequenced from a single sample in a study of shared clonotypes between healthy human individuals. Clones were sequenced by immunoSEQ multiplex PCR, and TCRdb holds only the in-frame ones, with some missing. The profile shows approximately 250,000 clones, approximately 65% of them singletons. Sequencing input: memory CD4+ T cells sorted from blood. Subset here: CD45RA-negative fraction. The receptors here all came from a man younger than 45 in good health.

This clone turned up a few times. The chain carries TRBV2 and TRBJ2-5; D could derive from TRBD1 or TRBD2 (5 bases each). The germline gives CDR1 SNHLY, CDR2 FYNNEI. The CDR3 contains 13 residues. Trimming took off 8 bases at V and 9 bases at J, with 19 bases between the two ends. The CDR3 nucleotides read TGTGCCAGCCTAGGGGCCGGCGAGAGGGCCCAGTACTTC. It yields the protein CASLGAGERAQYF. The variable domain in full, with the rest retrieved from reference TRBV2 and TRBJ2-5, is EPEVTQTPSHQVTQMGQEVILRCVPISNHLYFYWYRQILGQKVEFLVSFYNNEISEKSEIFDDQFSVERPDGSNFTLKIRSTKLEDSAMYFCASLGAGERAQYFGPGTRLLVL.

This clone was counted between two and nine times. V is TRBV28 and J is TRBJ2-7, with D tentatively TRBD1 or TRBD2 (5 bases each). Trimming took 10 bases from V and 2 from J, leaving 21 bases between them. The CDR3 loop spans 15 amino acids. CDR1 is MDHEN and CDR2 is SYDVKM in the germline V gene. This chain's CDR3 is CATGKIQGKTYEQYF. CDR3 nucleotides: TGTGCCACGGGGAAGATTCAGGGCAAAACCTACGAGCAGTACTTC. Using reference TRBV28 and TRBJ2-7 for the parts outside the CDR3, the full variable domain is DVKVTQSSRYLVKRTGEKVFLECVQDMDHENMFWYRQDPGLGLRLIYFSYDVKMKEKGDIPEGYSVSREKKERFSLILESASTNQTSMYLCATGKIQGKTYEQYFGPGTRLTVT.

The CDR3 sequence: CASSARSGAEAFF. CDR3 bases: TGTGCCAGCAGCGCAAGGTCAGGGGCTGAAGCTTTCTTT. The chain joins TRBV7-3 to TRBJ1-1; D is perhaps TRBD1 (6 bases). The V and J ends lost 5 bases and 6 bases respectively, with 13 bases between them. The CDR3 contains 13 residues. Germline V gene sequence: CDR1 SGHTA, CDR2 FQGTGA.

Only a few counts were recorded for this clone. The chain employs TRBV30 and TRBJ1-1, with no clear D. Germline V gene lookup returns CDR1 GTSNPN and CDR2 SVGIG (reference sequence). CDR3 length equals 15 residues. Trimming cost V 1 base and J 1 base, with 13 bases left between them. The CDR3 sequence: CAWSAVWPKNTEAFF. Here the CDR3 DNA reads TGTGCCTGGAGTGCCGTTTGGCCGAAGAACACTGAAGCTTTCTTT.

Written as DNA, the CDR3 is TGCGCCAGCAGTCAAAATACCTATTCCAGGTCCACCTACGAGCAGTACTTC. Its translation: CASSQNTYSRSTYEQYF. The genes are TRBV23-1 and TRBJ2-7; no definite D call. TRBV23-1 is known as an ORF, though its function is uncertain. CDR3 length: 17 residues. V shed 2 bases and J shed 2 bases, with 19 bases lying between them.

J is TRBJ2-6 and V is TRBV19; D may be TRBD1 (6 bases). The germline V gene encodes CDR1 LNHDA and CDR2 SQIVND (reference sequence). V lost 2 bases and J lost 2, with 16 bases in between. CDR3 length: 18 residues. For the CDR3, the DNA is TGTGCCAGTAGTATATTGGGTTCTCCAGGGGCTGGGGCCAACGTCCTGACTTTC. Translation: CASSILGSPGAGANVLTF.

This rearrangement joins TRBV27 to TRBJ2-3; D gene ambiguous. Germline-derived CDR1 and CDR2 are MNHEY and SMNVEV (reference sequence). The CDR3 spans 17 residues. Trimming shortened V by 0 bases and J by 0 bases, and 13 bases separated the two germline ends. CDR3 amino acids: CASSLSSRLSSTDTQYF. The CDR3 bases are TGTGCCAGCAGTTTATCGAGTCGTCTTTCTAGCACAGATACGCAGTATTTT.

The gene calls are TRBV7-9 and TRBJ2-1, with 9 bases matching TRBD1. The V and J ends lost 4 bases and 8 bases, in that order; junction bases with no gene match: 6. The CDR3 loop spans 14 amino acids. The germline V gene has CDR1 SEHNR and CDR2 FQNEAQ (reference sequence). CDR3 residues: CASSYGQGQDEQFF. In nucleotides, the CDR3 is TGTGCCAGCAGCTACGGACAGGGGCAAGATGAGCAGTTCTTC.

The chain uses TRBV7-9 and TRBJ1-1; 9 nucleotides agree with TRBD1. The germline gives CDR1 SEHNR, CDR2 FQNEAQ (reference sequence). With 5 bases clipped from V and 2 bases from J, the junction kept 6 bases outside the gene matches. The CDR3 totals 15 residues. In nucleotides, the CDR3 is TGTGCCAGCAGCCCAGGGGACAGGGAAAACACTGAAGCTTTCTTT. This codes for CASSPGDRENTEAFF.

The V call is TRBV4-3, the J call TRBJ2-3, with 11 bases matching TRBD2. The germline CDR1 and CDR2 sequences are LGHNA and YSLEER. Trimming took 0 bases from V and 2 from J; bases not matched to a gene: 10. The CDR3 totals 19 residues. CDR3 sequence: CASSQDPPLTSGNTDTQYF. The CDR3 coding sequence is TGCGCCAGCAGCCAAGACCCCCCCCTGACTAGCGGGAACACAGATACGCAGTATTTT.

The genes are TRBV27 and TRBJ2-7; D ambiguous. The CDR3 contains 14 residues. V was trimmed by 5 bases and J by 2 bases, leaving 13 bases between them. Per germline, CDR1 MNHEY and CDR2 SMNVEV (reference sequence). For the CDR3, the DNA is TGTGCCAGCAGTCCATATACAAAGACCTACGAGCAGTACTTC. Residues: CASSPYTKTYEQYF.

The chain joins TRBV14 to TRBJ1-1, with D unclear. In germline, CDR1 is SGHDN, CDR2 FVKESK. Trimming removed 0 bases at V and 5 bases at J, with 7 bases between. The CDR3 loop spans 13 amino acids. The chain's CDR3 is CASSQDALTEAFF. The DNA of the CDR3 is TGTGCCAGCAGCCAAGATGCGCTGACTGAAGCTTTCTTT.

The chain is built from TRBV29-1 and TRBJ2-1; tentatively, D is TRBD1 (6 bases). CDR1 SQVTM and CDR2 ANQGSEA come from the germline V gene. CDR3 length: 15 amino acids. Between the trimmed V and J ends, which lost 1 base and 5 bases, there was a span of 15 bases. CDR3 sequence (DNA): TGCAGCGTTGAAGTTTTAGGGGGAGCCCACAATGAGCAGTTCTTC. As protein: CSVEVLGGAHNEQFF.

A few counts support this clone. This rearrangement joins TRBV5-6 to TRBJ2-7; TRBD2 aligns across 8 bases. This CDR3 has 15 residues. CDR1 and CDR2 (germline): SGHDT, YYEEEE. J lost 6 bases, V lost 4 bases, and 12 bases had no gene match. CDR3 in amino acids: CASSANGGRPTEQYF. The CDR3 bases are TGTGCCAGCAGCGCAAATGGCGGGAGGCCGACCGAGCAGTACTTC.